These T cell receptor beta chains were read from a single sample in a study of shared clonotypes between healthy human individuals. The data were produced by immunoSEQ multiplex PCR, yet TCRdb's version contains in-frame clones alone and is incomplete. The table has roughly 2.5 million clones, around nine tenths seen once. The sample comprised naive CD4+ T cells sorted from blood. Receptor source: a man aged 18-30 years in good health. Both conserved end residues are trimmed from each CDR3.

>TRBV10-1|11|TRBJ2-7
ASSESRQWRLN
>TRBV28|14|TRBJ2-1
ASSSLVVVSDNEQF
>TRBV7-9|17|TRBJ1-4
ASSSEGPNSGAYNEKLF
>TRBV20-1|8|TRBJ2-5
SSSKETQY
>TRBV5-1|11|TRBJ2-1
ASSLGVNNEQF
>TRBV6-5|10|TRBJ1-6
ASSLGNSPLH
>TRBV4-1|14|TRBJ2-2
ASSPSASENTGELF
>TRBV18|9|TRBJ1-4
ASSRSGQLF
>TRBV10-2|12|TRBJ1-5
ASSATGSGQPQH
>TRBV6-1|16|TRBJ1-6
ASSDLGTWLQGNSPLH
>TRBV23-1|18|TRBJ2-7
ASSQSFRTSGRRVSYEQY
>TRBV30|8|TRBJ1-1
AWLRTEAF
>TRBV5-1|14|TRBJ2-6
ASDVGGSSGANVLT
>TRBV10-1|11|TRBJ2-3
ASGLAGGNTQY
>TRBV2|12|TRBJ1-5
ASSGQGANQPQH
>TRBV7-9|12|TRBJ1-5
ASSLDGGPQPQH
>TRBV5-4|13|TRBJ2-5
ASSPNPLTQETQY
>TRBV7-2|10|TRBJ1-2
ASSSMTLGYT
>TRBV27|13|TRBJ1-1
ASRINRDRGTEAF
>TRBV15|13|TRBJ1-4
ATSRGGTGDEKLF
>TRBV7-9|11|TRBJ2-3
ASSLISTDTQY
>TRBV29-1|12|TRBJ2-2
SVKGQQNTGELF
>TRBV25-1|15|TRBJ1-4
ASSECERRGTNEKLF
>TRBV21-1|17|TRBJ1-1
ASSKGPYRDSHKHTEAF
>TRBV4-1|14|TRBJ1-6
ASSQESDRVGSPLH
>TRBV25-1|13|TRBJ2-7
ASNPCLSSSYEQY
>TRBV11-2|11|TRBJ1-4
ATRGLANEKLF
>TRBV30|14|TRBJ2-7
AWKGNDKASSYEQY
>TRBV9|12|TRBJ2-7
ASSVGQLVYEQY
>TRBV11-2|12|TRBJ1-1
ASSFGMVGTEAF
>TRBV7-2|11|TRBJ2-7
ASSSGPSYEQY
>TRBV10-3|12|TRBJ2-7
AISEGLGLYEQY
>TRBV7-8|11|TRBJ2-3
ASALGRVDTQY
>TRBV19|12|TRBJ1-2
ASSIAARDYGYT
>TRBV4-3|13|TRBJ2-5
ASSQGEGGLETQY
>TRBV5-5|13|TRBJ2-2
ASSPLQGAAGELF
>TRBV5-4|14|TRBJ1-1
ASSADLPYQNTEAF
>TRBV30|12|TRBJ2-3
AWSVQTDTDTQY
>TRBV5-1|13|TRBJ2-7
ASSRGTGETYEQY
>TRBV5-1|13|TRBJ2-5
ASSSGQGGQETQY
>TRBV6-1|13|TRBJ1-6
ASGPGQGYNSPLH